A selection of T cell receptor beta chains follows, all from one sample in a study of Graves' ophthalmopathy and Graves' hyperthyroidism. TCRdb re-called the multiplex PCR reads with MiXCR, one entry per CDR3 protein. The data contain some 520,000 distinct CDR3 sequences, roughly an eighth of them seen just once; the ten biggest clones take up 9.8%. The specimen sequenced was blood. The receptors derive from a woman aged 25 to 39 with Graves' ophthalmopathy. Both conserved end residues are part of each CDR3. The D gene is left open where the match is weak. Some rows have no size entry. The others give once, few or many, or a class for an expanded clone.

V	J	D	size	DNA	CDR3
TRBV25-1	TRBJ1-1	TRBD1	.	TGTGCCAGCAGTTACACCGGGACAGGGGTCACTGAAGCTTTCTTT	CASSYTGTGVTEAFF
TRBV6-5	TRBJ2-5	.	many	TGTGCCAGCAATTTTGGGGGGCGGGAGACCCAGTACTTC	CASNFGGRETQYF
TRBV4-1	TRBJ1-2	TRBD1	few	TGCGCCAGCAGCCAGACACGGGGGGACAGATCGCTTGGCTACACCTTC	CASSQTRGDRSLGYTF
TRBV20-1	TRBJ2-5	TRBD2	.	TGCAGTGCCAACATTCCGGGGAGGGCCAAAGAGACCCAGTACTTC	CSANIPGRAKETQYF
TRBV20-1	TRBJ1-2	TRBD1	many	TGCAGTGCTAGTGGGCTTGGGGCAGGGGGCTTTTTTGGTGGCTACACCTTC	CSASGLGAGGFFGGYTF
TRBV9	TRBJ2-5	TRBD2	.	TGTACCAGCAGCGTAGCGGGAGTACAAGAGACCCAGTACTTC	CTSSVAGVQETQYF
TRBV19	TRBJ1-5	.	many	TGTGCCAGTAAGTATCGCTCGAAGGACACGAGCAATCACCCCCAGCATTTT	CASKYRSKDTSNHPQHF
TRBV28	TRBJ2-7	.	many	TGTGCCAGCAGTTCCAGAAACAGGATCCTAAGATACGAGCAGTACTTC	CASSSRNRILRYEQYF
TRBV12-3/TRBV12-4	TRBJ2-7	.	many	TGTGCCAGCAGTTTGGCGCCGTATGGGCGGGGATCCTACGAGCAGTACTTC	CASSLAPYGRGSYEQYF
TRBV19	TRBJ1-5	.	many	TGTGCCAGCAAGGACGGAATTAGCAATCAGCCCCAGCATTTT	CASKDGISNQPQHF
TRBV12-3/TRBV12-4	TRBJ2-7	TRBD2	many	TGTGCCAGCAGAGGGACTAGCGGGAGAGACGAGCAGTACTTC	CASRGTSGRDEQYF
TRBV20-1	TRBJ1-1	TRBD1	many	TGCAGTGCTAGATGGGACAGAGGGAACACTGAAGCTTTCTTT	CSARWDRGNTEAFF
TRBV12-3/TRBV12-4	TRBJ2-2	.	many	TGTGCCAGCAGGGCAGGGTACACCGGGGAGCTGTTTTTT	CASRAGYTGELFF
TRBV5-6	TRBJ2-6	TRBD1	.	TGTGCCAGCAGGGTTGGGACAGGGATGCCTTATGGGGCCAACGTCCTGACTTTC	CASRVGTGMPYGANVLTF
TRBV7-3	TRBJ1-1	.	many	TGTGCCAGCAGCTCTACCCGGAACACTGAAGCTTTCTTT	CASSSTRNTEAFF
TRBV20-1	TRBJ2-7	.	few	TGCAGTGCGACAAGTGGGACTGGGATCCACGAGCAGTACTTC	CSATSGTGIHEQYF
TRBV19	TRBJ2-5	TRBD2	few	TGTGCCAGTAGTCCCCACCGGGGACTATCCCAAGAGACCCAGTACTTC	CASSPHRGLSQETQYF
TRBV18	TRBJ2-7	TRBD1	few	TGTGCCAGCTCACCAACCGGTGGACAGGGCTACGAGCAGTACTTC	CASSPTGGQGYEQYF
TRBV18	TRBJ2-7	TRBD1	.	TGTACCAGCTCACCCCCGGGACAGGGCTACGAGCAGTACTTC	CTSSPPGQGYEQYF
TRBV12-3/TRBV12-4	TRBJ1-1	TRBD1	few	TGTGCCAGCAGGACCCCCGGGACAGGGAACACTGAAGCTTTCTTT	CASRTPGTGNTEAFF
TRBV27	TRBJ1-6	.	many	TGTGCCAGCAGTTTGGCGACTAGGGGTGCCTCACCCCTCCACTTT	CASSLATRGASPLHF
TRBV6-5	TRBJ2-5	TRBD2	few	TGTGCCAGCAGTTACTCGAGTAGCGGGGGAGGTAGAGAGACCCAGTACTTC	CASSYSSSGGGRETQYF
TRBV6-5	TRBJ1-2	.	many	TGTGCCAGCAGGACCCGTCAGGATGGCTACACCTTC	CASRTRQDGYTF